The clone carrying this T cell receptor (beta chain) appeared a few times. What it binds is unknown. Individual cDNA molecules carried attached unique molecular identifiers. One entry per CDR3 protein, called by TCRdb with MiXCR from the 5' RACE reads. The table lists about 44,000 distinct CDR3 sequences, 20% to 25% of them singletons, with roughly 4.6% in the top ten. This sample is drawn from a study of early T cells in non-severe SARS-CoV-2 infection. Overall study context: With bulk RNA from unsorted whole blood as input, sequencing yielded unpaired chains. The study, taken as a whole, reports: Reliance on VDJdb matching favored anti-spike CD8 responses; private and CD4 specificities were missed.

Germline-derived CDR1 and CDR2 are MNHEY and SMNVEV (reference sequence). Trimming removed 2 bases from V and 3 bases from J, with 23 bases in between. The CDR3 length is 18 residues. The source was whole blood, collected at baseline. This chain connects TRBV27 to TRBJ2-7; D unresolved. The sequence came from an adult who was a healthcare worker with PCR-confirmed SARS-CoV-2 infection or an uninfected control (not recorded which). CDR3 amino acids: CASSLRAAASLPLYEQYF. CDR3 DNA sequence: TGTGCCAGCAGTTTAAGGGCAGCTGCGTCCCTCCCTCTCTACGAGCAGTACTTC.